This T cell receptor (beta chain) was observed in a study of identical twins. TCRdb re-called the 5' RACE reads through MiXCR, storing one row per CDR3 protein. The sample gives about 220,000 distinct CDR3 sequences, approximately 5.9% of which show up once; less than 15% is in the top ten. Another study also made use of these data, one on T cells expressing NK-cell markers. This second report adds: It was sorted CD3+CD56+NKG2C+, CD3+CD56+NKG2C- and CD3+CD56-NKG2C+ T cells that supplied the TCR beta repertoires. HCMV seropositivity marked seven of the eight sequenced donors; one was seronegative. Expanded NKG2C+ T cell clones were not confirmed as HCMV-specific.

The sequencing input was CD8+ T cells sorted from blood. The sequence derives from a woman aged 18-29 years in good health.

The CDR3 sequence: CASSLGGYRTDGYTF. In nucleotides, the CDR3 is TGTGCCAGCAGCTTAGGGGGCTACCGCACGGATGGCTACACCTTC. The rearrangement joins TRBV7-6 to TRBJ1-2; D is possibly TRBD1 (5 bases). The germline V gene encodes CDR1 SGHVS and CDR2 FNYEAQ. V lost 1 base and J 6 bases, leaving 15 bases between the germline ends. The length of the CDR3 is 15 residues.